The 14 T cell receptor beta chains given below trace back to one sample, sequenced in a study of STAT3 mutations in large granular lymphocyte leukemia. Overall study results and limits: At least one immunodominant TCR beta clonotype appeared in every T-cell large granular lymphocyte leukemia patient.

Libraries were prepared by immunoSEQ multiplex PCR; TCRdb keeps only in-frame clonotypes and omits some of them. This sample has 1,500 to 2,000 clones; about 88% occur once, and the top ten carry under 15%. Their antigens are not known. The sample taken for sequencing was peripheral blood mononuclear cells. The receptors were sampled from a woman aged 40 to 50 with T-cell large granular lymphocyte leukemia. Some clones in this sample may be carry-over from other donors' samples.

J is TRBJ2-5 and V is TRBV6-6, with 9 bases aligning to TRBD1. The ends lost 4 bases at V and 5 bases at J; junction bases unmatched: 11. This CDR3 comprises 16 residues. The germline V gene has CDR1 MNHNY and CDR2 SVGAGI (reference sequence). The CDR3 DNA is TGTGCCAGCAGTTCTTCCCTCGGGACAGGGAGCGAGACCCAGTACTTC. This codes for CASSSSLGTGSETQYF.

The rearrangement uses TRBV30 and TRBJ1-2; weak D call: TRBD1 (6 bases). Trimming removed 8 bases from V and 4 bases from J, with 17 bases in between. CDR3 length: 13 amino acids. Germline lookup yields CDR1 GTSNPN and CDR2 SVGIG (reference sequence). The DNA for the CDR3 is TGTGCCCTCTCGCGTGACAGGCCCTATGGCTACACCTTC. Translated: CALSRDRPYGYTF.

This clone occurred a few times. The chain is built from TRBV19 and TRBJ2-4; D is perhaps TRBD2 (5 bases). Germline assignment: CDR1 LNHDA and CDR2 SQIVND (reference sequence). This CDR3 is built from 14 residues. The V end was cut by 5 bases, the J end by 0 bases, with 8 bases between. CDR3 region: CASSLSAAKNIQYF. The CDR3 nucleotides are TGTGCCAGTAGTCTTAGCGCAGCCAAAAACATTCAGTACTTC.

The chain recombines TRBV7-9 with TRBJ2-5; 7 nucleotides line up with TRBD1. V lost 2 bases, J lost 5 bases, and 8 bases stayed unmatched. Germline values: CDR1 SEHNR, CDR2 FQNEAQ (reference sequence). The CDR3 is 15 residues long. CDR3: CASSLNPGGRETQYF. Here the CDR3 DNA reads TGTGCCAGCAGCTTAAATCCAGGGGGTAGGGAGACCCAGTACTTC.

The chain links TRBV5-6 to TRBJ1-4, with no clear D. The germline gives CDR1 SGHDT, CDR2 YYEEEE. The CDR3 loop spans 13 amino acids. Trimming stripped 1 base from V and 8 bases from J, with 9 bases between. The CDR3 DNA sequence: TGTGCCAGCAGCTTGTGGACGGGCGAAAAACTGTTTTTT. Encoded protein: CASSLWTGEKLFF.

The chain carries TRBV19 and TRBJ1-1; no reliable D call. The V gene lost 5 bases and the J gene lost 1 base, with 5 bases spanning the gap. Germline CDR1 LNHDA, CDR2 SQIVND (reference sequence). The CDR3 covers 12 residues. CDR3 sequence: CASSRANTEAFF. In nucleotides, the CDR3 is TGTGCCAGTAGTCGAGCGAACACTGAAGCTTTCTTT.

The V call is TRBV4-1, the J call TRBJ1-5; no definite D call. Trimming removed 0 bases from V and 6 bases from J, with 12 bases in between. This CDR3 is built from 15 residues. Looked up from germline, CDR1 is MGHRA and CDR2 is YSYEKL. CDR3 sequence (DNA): TGCGCCAGCAGCCAAGAATGGAGGAGTTTTCAGCCCCAGCATTTT. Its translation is CASSQEWRSFQPQHF.

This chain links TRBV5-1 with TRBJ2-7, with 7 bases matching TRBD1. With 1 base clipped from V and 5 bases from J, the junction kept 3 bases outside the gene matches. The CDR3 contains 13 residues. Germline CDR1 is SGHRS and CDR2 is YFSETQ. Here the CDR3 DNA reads TGCGCCAGCAGCTTGACAGGGGACCACGAGCAGTACTTC. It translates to CASSLTGDHEQYF. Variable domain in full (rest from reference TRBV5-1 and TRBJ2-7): KAGVTQTPRYLIKTRGQQVTLSCSPISGHRSVSWYQQTPGQGLQFLFEYFSETQRNKGNFPGRFSGRQFSNSRSEMNVSTLELGDSALYLCASSLTGDHEQYFGPGTRLTVT.

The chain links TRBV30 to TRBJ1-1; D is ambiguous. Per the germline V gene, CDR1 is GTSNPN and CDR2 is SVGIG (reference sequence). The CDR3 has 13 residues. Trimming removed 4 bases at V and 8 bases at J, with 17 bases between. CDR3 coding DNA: TGTGCCTGGACGTACCCCATACAGAAAGAAGCTTTCTTT. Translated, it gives CAWTYPIQKEAFF.

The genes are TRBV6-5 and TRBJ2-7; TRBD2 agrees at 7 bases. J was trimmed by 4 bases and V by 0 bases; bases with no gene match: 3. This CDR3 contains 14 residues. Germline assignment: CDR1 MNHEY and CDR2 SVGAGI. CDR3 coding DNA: TGTGCCAGCAGTTACTCGGGGGGGTTGTACGAGCAGTACTTC. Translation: CASSYSGGLYEQYF.

In DNA form, the CDR3 reads TGTGCCAGCAGTTACCGGGACTTGAACTACGAGCAGTACTTC. Translation gives CASSYRDLNYEQYF. This sequence joins TRBV6-5 and TRBJ2-7; possible D gene TRBD2, 6 bases. The germline V and J ends were trimmed by 2 bases and 3 bases, with 11 bases remaining between them. This CDR3 region has 14 residues. Germline V gene sequence: CDR1 MNHEY, CDR2 SVGAGI.

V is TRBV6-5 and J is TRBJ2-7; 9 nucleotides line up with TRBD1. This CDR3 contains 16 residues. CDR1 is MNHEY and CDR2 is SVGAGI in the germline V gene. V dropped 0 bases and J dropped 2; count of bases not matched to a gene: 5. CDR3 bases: TGTGCCAGCAGTTACTCCACTAGGACAGGGGCCTACGAGCAGTACTTC. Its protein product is CASSYSTRTGAYEQYF.

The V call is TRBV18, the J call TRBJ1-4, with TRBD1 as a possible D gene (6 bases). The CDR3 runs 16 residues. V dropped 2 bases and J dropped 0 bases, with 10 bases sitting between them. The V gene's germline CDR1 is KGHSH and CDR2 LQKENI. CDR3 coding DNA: TGTGCCAGCTCACCAGTCTCAGGGGCAACTAATGAAAAACTGTTTTTT. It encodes CASSPVSGATNEKLFF.

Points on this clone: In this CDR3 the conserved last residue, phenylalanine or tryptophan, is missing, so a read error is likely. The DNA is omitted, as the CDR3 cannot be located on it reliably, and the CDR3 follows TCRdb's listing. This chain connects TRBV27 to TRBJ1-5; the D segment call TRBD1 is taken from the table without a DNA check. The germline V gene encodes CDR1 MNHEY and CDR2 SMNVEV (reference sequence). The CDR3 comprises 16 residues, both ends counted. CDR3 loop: CASSPSPPDSGNHLTL.